The present T cell receptor (beta chain) was sequenced within a study of blood T cell repertoires in COVID-19. Across the whole study: Italy, Spain and the United States were the sources of the convalescent and acute COVID-19 samples. Sources were T cells, B-cell-depleted T cells, or PBMCs; the material itself was cDNA or gDNA.

This clone was recorded a few times. Original handling: Reference gene primer amplification in the assay estimated nucleated cell counts. Data came from immunoSEQ multiplex PCR; TCRdb stores just in-frame clones and leaves some out. V and J calls and clone size are copied from that table; D and trimming were computed from the DNA. The repertoire holds approximately 250,000 clones, with 70% to 90% as singletons. Germline V gene sequence: CDR1 LGHDT, CDR2 YNNKEL (reference sequence). Trimming took 2 bases from V and 2 from J, leaving 13 bases between them. The CDR3 extends over 15 amino acids. The source of this sequence is a man aged 50 to 59 with COVID-19, enrolled during active disease. The chain uses TRBV3-1 (or the pseudogene TRBV3-2) and TRBJ2-7, with D maybe TRBD2 (6 bases). The sequencing sample was made of peripheral blood. CDR3 DNA sequence: TGTGCCAGCAGCCAATCTGGCGGGGCTCCCTACGAGCAGTACTTC. As protein: CASSQSGGAPYEQYF.